This TCR beta chain stems from a study of cytomegalovirus exposure and HLA in healthy donors listed by TCRdb under 2017. For the wider study: According to an earlier analysis of 450 to 650 of the donors, about 179 million T cells yielded 117 million unique TCR beta sequences and about 300 Gb of sequence data. High-throughput TCR immunosequencing, statistical association of individual TCRs with disease status, and machine learning were combined to predict cytomegalovirus infection status. An early release covering just under 650 HLA-typed donors comprised approximately 300 gigabases of sequencing data and approximately 80 million unique TCR sequences. The study used immunosequencing to profile the T cell repertoires of approximately 640 subjects and linked those repertoires to cytomegalovirus serostatus. Four or five DR-DQ haplotypes were handled as single units for association and clustering because linkage in the cohort was strong. Every repertoire in the discovery cohort had been generated on one and the same sequencing platform. On average, around 240,000 unique TCR beta nucleotide sequences were sequenced per donor among 350 to 400 genotyped donors of the cohort, with 15% to 20% of those sequences being non-productive. A later genetic analysis took genome-wide SNP genotypes for about three fifths of the 666 donors and used that subset as a discovery cohort. Besides the first cohort of 500 to 700 subjects, a separate validation cohort made up of roughly 130 different subjects was used. In a later analysis, previously published TCR beta repertoires from fewer than 750 donors were re-analyzed and high-resolution HLA genotyping was added so that TCR occurrence patterns could be studied. Class I and class II HLA loci were covered by the typing at four-digit resolution. The number of typed donors differed by locus: 629-630 for A, B, C, DRB1 and DQB1; 500 to 550 for DQA1; approximately 610 for DPA1; and around 490 for DPB1. The aim of the study was to test whether cataloging public T cell receptors could identify signatures of past pathogen exposure. Among the roughly 400 genotyped donors, around 81% belonged to the genetic ancestry cluster associated with self-reported Caucasian donors. In an earlier analysis of 500 to 650 of the donors, high-throughput TCR beta sequencing was used to judge whether each TCR beta V gene segment behaved as functional or pseudogenic. Alongside the repertoire data, information on donor age, sex, ethnicity and CMV serostatus was compiled. Rather than using new phenotypic data, the later analysis identified candidate immune exposures from TCR beta sequences and from how often those sequences occurred across donors. Here is what the overall study found, with its caveats: In a later genetic analysis, fewer N-insertions in productive TCRs were reported among donors in an Asian-associated ancestry cluster than the approximately 670-donor mean. Some IMGT-functional V segments, including TRBV6-2 and TRBV6-3, could not be told apart with the 87-base-pair reads, so those segments were excluded. Sequencing depth was assumed to be roughly uniform across donors in the presence/absence analyses, though that assumption may not hold. According to a later analysis, TCR association rates differed among HLA loci, with DRB1 alleles showing the most associated TCRs and HLA-C alleles showing the fewest. In a later analysis, most CMV-associated TCR beta chains were found to appear HLA-restricted, with HLA associations seemingly driven largely by CMV exposure. The study gave a list of under 200 TCR beta chains associated with cytomegalovirus. A later analysis found that HLA-associated TCR beta chains were more clonally expanded and had lower generation probabilities than equally common non-associated chains. Because HLA typing was unavailable for some donors at each locus, only the typed subset was used in association tests. Broadly in line with IMGT annotations, most TCR beta V segments showed up in productive rearrangements about 87% or about 30% of the time in an earlier analysis of around 600 of the donors. In vitro tests confirmed that a few of the cytomegalovirus-associated TCR beta chains recognize cytomegalovirus antigens. Strong co-occurrence of HLA alleles, especially DR and DQ, made assigning TCR associations to individual alleles difficult. The sequencing pipeline was judged likely to have produced a cluster of highly shared sequence variants as a technical artifact. A further reported finding was that TCR beta sequences accurately predicted the HLA-A and HLA-B alleles for most subjects in the first cohort. According to a later analysis, parvovirus B19, influenza, CMV and Epstein-Barr virus appeared linked to several top co-occurrence clusters. The classifier was reported to diagnose cytomegalovirus status with high specificity and sensitivity in both the original cohort and the validation cohort. A later analysis associated 16,951 TCR beta sequences with specific HLA alleles at a false discovery rate of 0.05. According to the authors, the approach could potentially be generalized to other disease states and immunological phenotypes. In this cohort, only TCR beta chains were sequenced, and detectable features were limited by the absence of alpha or paired-chain data. Correlated functional status among segregating V segments might be attributable to linkage disequilibrium, but an unknown experimental factor could not be ruled out. Across donors, most TCR sequences were observed very rarely, whereas some public TCRs were present in many individuals. A later genetic analysis associated a missense DCLRE1C variant with V-gene and J-gene trimming of TCR beta chains, and an independent cohort replicated the association. For the cohort, immune exposure information was limited to CMV serostatus. The earlier analysis of nearly 600 of the donors excluded some 15 rarely observed V segments, including chromosome 9 orphons, because counts were too low.

From the cysteine through the phenylalanine, the CDR3 covers 13 amino acids. CDR3 DNA is the only sequence kept; it has 39 bases, read in frame from the first base. CDR1 MNHNY and CDR2 SVGAGI were looked up in the germline V gene (reference sequence). Trimmed from V: 4 bases; trimmed from J: 4 bases; junction bases lacking a gene match: 1. The cohort comprised around 700 healthy bone marrow donors. At the time of sampling, all cohort members were nominally healthy, though unrecorded immune exposures were likely present. The donor was CMV seronegative and was included in the group of 352 seronegative cohort members. A peripheral blood sample was collected from each donor, and TCR beta sequencing was performed on peripheral blood mononuclear cells. Genomic DNA extraction from the blood cell samples was performed with the Qiagen DNeasy Blood Extraction Kit. To prepare the library, the immunoSEQ multiplex PCR assay was applied. The multiplex PCR relied on a mix of 60 forward primers for TCR Vbeta segments and 13 reverse primers for TCR Jbeta segments. A multiplex PCR assay on genomic DNA amplified the CDR3 region of rearranged TCR beta genes. Amplified TCR beta libraries were sequenced as 87-base-pair reads on the Illumina HiSeq System. The paper's processing steps were these. A later analysis counted approximately 84 million unique TCR beta chains across the 650 to 700 repertoires, and about 10 million of these chains were shared by at least two donors. Raw reads were error-corrected and collapsed into unique sequences with a nearest-neighbor algorithm that merged closely related sequences to remove PCR and sequencing errors. V, D and J gene segments were assigned by aligning CDR3 sequences to IMGT reference sequences. For a sequence to be retained, at least a six-nucleotide match to both a V gene segment and a J gene segment was required. A rearrangement was called productive if the CDR3 had no stop codons and remained in frame with V and J, and every other rearrangement was called non-productive. Following IMGT convention, CDR3 was defined as the stretch from the second conserved V-encoded cysteine up to the conserved J-encoded phenylalanine. In an earlier analysis of around 540 of the donors, sequences lacking an unambiguous match to a single V gene segment were excluded. An earlier analysis of 587 of the donors classified V segments as functional when productive rearrangements were above 56.7% and as segregating when the standard deviation between donors was above 5%. To diagnose cytomegalovirus status from the catalog of TCR beta chain sequences, a statistical classification framework was built. A later analysis assigned V and J genes by comparing TCR nucleotide sequences with IMGT/GENE-DB human TR gene sequences. A later analysis assigned CDR3 sequences and most-parsimonious VDJ recombination scenarios with the TCRdist pipeline. A later analysis defined each TCR beta chain by its CDR3 amino acid sequence plus V-gene family, and excluded reads lacking a unique V-gene family. To address suspected cross-contamination and a sequencing artifact, a later analysis removed several hundred highly shared, low-generation-probability nucleotide sequences. In a later analysis, a clonal expansion index was calculated for each public chain from normalized within-repertoire ranks of inferred template counts. In a later analysis, generation probabilities were computed with a VDJ recombination model fitted to out-of-frame rearrangements, and the resulting probabilities were checked against IGoR. Hypergeometric tests were used in a later analysis to score TCR-TCR, TCR-HLA and TCR-CMV co-occurrence, with a repertoire-size bias correction applied to the TCR pairs. To estimate false discovery rates, a later analysis permuted the HLA or CMV assignments 20 times. In a later analysis, co-occurring TCRs were grouped with DBSCAN, and TCRdist sequence similarity was added when clustering was performed within HLA-allele-positive subsets. For co-occurrence clustering, repertoires with fewer than 30,000 or more than 120,000 public chains were excluded, along with roughly five repertoires with anomalous nucleotide sharing. The clones in this table, taken by TCRdb from immuneACCESS, are in-frame only. Not every clone is retained; where verified, under half of the shortfall comes from an unresolved V gene, and the cause of the rest is unknown. V, J and clone size reflect that table, while D and trimming were determined from the DNA. The sample table on file contains about 120,000 clones. The ten most abundant clones make up around 4% of the sample.

On this clone: Its antigen remains unidentified.

What was sequenced was PBMCs. This TCR was recovered from a man younger than 35 in good health and CMV-seronegative. The chain joins TRBV6-6 to TRBJ2-7; the central 10 bases match TRBD1. The DNA reads as follows: TGTGCCAGCAGTTTGGGACAGGGGTACGAGCAGTACTTC. It translates to CASSLGQGYEQYF.